This T cell receptor beta chain originates from a study of CD8 T cells in ankylosing spondylitis. Study observations and caveats: Earlier literature documents some of the motif variants in reactive arthritis synovial fluid and blood. Disease-linked clones had a CD8+ phenotype and relatively low frequency in peripheral blood. Matched ankylosing spondylitis synovial fluid reportedly showed significant enrichment of disease-linked clones. What appeared characteristic of ankylosing spondylitis blood was a TCR beta motif of fewer than ten highly homologous variants.

This clonotype was seen more than once but under ten times. Its cognate antigen is unknown. This CDR3 region has 11 residues. The ends were cut back, 8 bases at V and 7 bases at J, with 12 bases in the middle. CDR1 and CDR2 (germline): MNHEY, SMNVEV (reference sequence). Using quantitative 5'-RACE with molecular barcodes, the authors made TCR beta libraries. Using its own MiXCR run on the 5' RACE reads, TCRdb lists one record per CDR3 protein. The sample has approximately 400,000 distinct CDR3 sequences; 15% to 20% are singletons. The clonotype originates from a male donor with ankylosing spondylitis. Sequencing input: blood, either unsorted or a sorted T cell fraction (not recorded which). The chain uses TRBV27 and TRBJ2-7; TRBD2 is a possible D gene (6 bases). This chain's CDR3 is CASGGTREQYF. The CDR3, as DNA: TGTGCCAGCGGGGGGACGCGGGAGCAGTACTTC.